This T cell receptor (beta chain) originates from a study of T cell clones after liver transplantation. Background on the study: Graft-donor-reactive sequences were compared with third-party-reactive TCRbeta sequences from pre-transplant mixed lymphocyte reactions. Overall study results and limits: Conclusions were preliminary, with small, heterogeneous patient groups. In most of the 8 subjects, circulating graft-donor-reactive CD4 TCRbeta sequences fell significantly after transplant.

Concerning this clone itself: Its target is unknown.

Trimming took 3 bases from V and 4 from J, leaving 16 bases between them. The CDR3 extends over 16 amino acids. Germline CDR1 is SGHNT and CDR2 is YENEEA. Sequencing used immunoSEQ multiplex PCR; TCRdb keeps in-frame clones, though not all of them. The data hold more than 95,000 clones, with about 88% observed a single time. The chain links TRBV11-3 to TRBJ2-1, with D possibly being TRBD2 (6 bases). The TCR comes from a human patient who received a liver transplant. Some T cells may be supplied by the graft donor. The material sequenced was CD4+ T cells from blood, taken 47 months after liver transplant. The CDR3 protein is CASSLGGLSSYNEQFF. CDR3 sequence (DNA): TGTGCCAGCAGCTTGGGGGGATTGAGTAGTTACAATGAGCAGTTCTTC.